The TCR beta chain under discussion was sequenced for a study of T-cell memory formation after mild COVID-19. This clonotype was recorded once. Its antigen is undetermined. Constant-segment-primed 5'RACE gave TCR alpha and TCR beta cDNA libraries with sample barcodes and UMIs. In TCRdb, the 5' RACE reads were re-called with MiXCR into one record per CDR3 protein. This table has 470,000 or so distinct CDR3 sequences, around 27% appearing once. V was pared by 1 base and J by 8 bases, with 9 bases between. Germline CDR1 SEHNR, CDR2 FQNEAQ (reference sequence). This CDR3 comprises 13 residues. Study outcomes and limitations: Mainly in CM and EM were contracting CD4+ clones; CD8+ were in EMRA. Certain responding clones were present in pre-infection memory, suggesting participation of cross-reactive memory.

The origin of this receptor is an adult woman who had mild COVID-19 (a few samples of this study predate the infection). Cell type and time point are not known. The chain is built from TRBV7-9 and TRBJ1-5; the D gene is possibly TRBD1 (6 bases). The sample taken for sequencing was PBMCs or a T cell subset sorted from them (not recorded which). The CDR3 DNA follows: TGTGCCAGCAGCTTAGGGGGGCACGAGCCCCAGCATTTT. Encoded protein: CASSLGGHEPQHF. The full variable domain, in which reference TRBV7-9 and TRBJ1-5 provide the parts outside the CDR3, is DTGVSQNPRHKITKRGQNVTFRCDPISEHNRLYWYRQTLGQGPEFLTYFQNEAQLEKSRLLSDRFSAERPKGSFSTLEIQRTEQGDSAMYLCASSLGGHEPQHFGDGTRLSIL.